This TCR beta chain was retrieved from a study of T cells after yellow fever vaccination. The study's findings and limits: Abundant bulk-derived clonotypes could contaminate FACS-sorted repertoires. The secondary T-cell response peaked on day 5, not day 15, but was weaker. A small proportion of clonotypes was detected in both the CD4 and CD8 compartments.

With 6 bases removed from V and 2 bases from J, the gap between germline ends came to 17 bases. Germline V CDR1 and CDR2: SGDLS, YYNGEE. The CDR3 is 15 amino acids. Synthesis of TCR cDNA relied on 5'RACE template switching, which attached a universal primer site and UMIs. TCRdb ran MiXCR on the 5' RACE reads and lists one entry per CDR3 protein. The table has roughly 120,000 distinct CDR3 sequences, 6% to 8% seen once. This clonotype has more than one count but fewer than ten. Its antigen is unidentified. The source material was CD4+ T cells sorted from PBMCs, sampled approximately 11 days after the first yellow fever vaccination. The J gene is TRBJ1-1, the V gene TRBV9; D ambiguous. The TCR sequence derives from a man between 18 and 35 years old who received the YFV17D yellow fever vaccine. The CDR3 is CASKRESEFNTEAFF. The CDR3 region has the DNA TGTGCCAGCAAGAGGGAGTCCGAATTTAACACTGAAGCTTTCTTT.